This section outlines one T cell receptor (beta chain) sequence together with its context. The entry originates in a study of blood T cell repertoires in COVID-19. Overall study: The analysed material was cDNA or gDNA that came from T cells, B-cell-depleted T cells, or PBMCs.

In the study's own analysis: Amplification from reference gene primers served as the basis for estimated nucleated cell counts. Measured with immunoSEQ multiplex PCR; TCRdb has only the in-frame clones, and not every one. That table is the source of V, J and clone size, and D and trimming were worked out from the DNA. The sample lists 20,000 to 25,000 clones, 75% to 90% occurring once. Germline V gene data show CDR1 as MRHNA and CDR2 as SNTAGT. The CDR3 extends over 13 amino acids. Trimming shortened V by 4 bases and J by 6 bases, and 10 bases separated the two germline ends. The V gene is TRBV6-4, the J gene TRBJ1-5; D perhaps matches TRBD1 (5 bases). This clonotype originated in a woman aged 80 or over with active or convalescent COVID-19. Sequencing was performed on peripheral blood. As DNA, the CDR3 is TGTGCCAGCAGTGTCGGGGGAGGTCAGCCCCAGCATTTT. Translated: CASSVGGGQPQHF.